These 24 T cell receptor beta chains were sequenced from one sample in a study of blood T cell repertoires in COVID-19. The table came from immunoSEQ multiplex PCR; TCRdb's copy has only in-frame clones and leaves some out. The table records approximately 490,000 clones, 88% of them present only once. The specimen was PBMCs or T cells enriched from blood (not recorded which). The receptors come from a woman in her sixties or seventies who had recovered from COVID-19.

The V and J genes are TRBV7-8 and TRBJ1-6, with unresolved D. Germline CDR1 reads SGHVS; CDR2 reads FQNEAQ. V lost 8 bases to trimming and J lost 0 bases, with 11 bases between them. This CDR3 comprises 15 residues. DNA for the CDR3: TGTGCCAGCGGGAGCCAGTTCTCCTATAATTCACCCCTCCACTTT. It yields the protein CASGSQFSYNSPLHF.

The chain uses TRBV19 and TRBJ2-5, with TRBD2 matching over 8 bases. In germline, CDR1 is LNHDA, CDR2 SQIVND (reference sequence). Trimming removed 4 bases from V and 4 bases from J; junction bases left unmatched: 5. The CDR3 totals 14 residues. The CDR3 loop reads CASSTQAGGETQYF. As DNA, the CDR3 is TGTGCCAGTAGTACTCAGGCGGGAGGAGAGACCCAGTACTTC.

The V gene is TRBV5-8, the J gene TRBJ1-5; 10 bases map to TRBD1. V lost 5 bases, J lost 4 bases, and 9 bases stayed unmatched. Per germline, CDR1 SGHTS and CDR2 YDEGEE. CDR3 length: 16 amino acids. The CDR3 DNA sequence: TGTGCCAGCAGTCCCGGACAGGGGGGACGAAATCAGCCCCAGCATTTT. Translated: CASSPGQGGRNQPQHF.

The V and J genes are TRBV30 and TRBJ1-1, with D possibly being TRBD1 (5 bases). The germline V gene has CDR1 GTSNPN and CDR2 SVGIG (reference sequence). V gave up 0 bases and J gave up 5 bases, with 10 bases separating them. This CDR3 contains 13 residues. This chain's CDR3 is CAWSVGPGTEAFF. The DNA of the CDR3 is TGTGCCTGGAGTGTAGGTCCAGGGACTGAAGCTTTCTTT.

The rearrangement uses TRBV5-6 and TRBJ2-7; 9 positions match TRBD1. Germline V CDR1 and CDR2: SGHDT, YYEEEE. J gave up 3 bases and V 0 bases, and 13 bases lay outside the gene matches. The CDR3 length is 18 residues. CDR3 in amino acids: CASSLVIAGTGNDYEQYF. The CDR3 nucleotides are TGTGCCAGCAGCTTGGTTATTGCTGGGACAGGGAACGACTACGAGCAGTACTTC.

The CDR3 spells CASQRQDRGVEQYF. The CDR3, as DNA: TGTGCCAGCCAGAGACAGGACAGGGGTGTGGAGCAGTACTTC. The chain has TRBV6-5 and TRBJ2-7; 9 bases fit TRBD1. Trimming took 8 bases from V and 7 from J; bases not matched to a gene: 12. There are 14 residues in the CDR3. Germline CDR1 MNHEY, CDR2 SVGAGI.

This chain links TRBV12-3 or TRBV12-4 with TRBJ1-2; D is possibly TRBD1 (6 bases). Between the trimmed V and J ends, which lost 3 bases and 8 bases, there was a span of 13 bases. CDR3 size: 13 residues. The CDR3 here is CASSLNRAVGYTF. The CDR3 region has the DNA TGTGCCAGCAGTTTGAACAGGGCTGTGGGCTACACCTTC.

Here the CDR3 DNA reads TGTGCCAGCAGCCAGGGGGGGTACACAGATACGCAGTATTTT. It specifies CASSQGGYTDTQYF. The rearrangement joins TRBV3-1 (or the pseudogene TRBV3-2) to TRBJ2-3, with TRBD2 matching 7 bases. Germline CDR1 is LGHDT and CDR2 is YNNKEL (reference sequence). This CDR3 is built from 14 residues. J gave up 2 bases and V 3 bases, and 2 bases lay outside the gene matches.

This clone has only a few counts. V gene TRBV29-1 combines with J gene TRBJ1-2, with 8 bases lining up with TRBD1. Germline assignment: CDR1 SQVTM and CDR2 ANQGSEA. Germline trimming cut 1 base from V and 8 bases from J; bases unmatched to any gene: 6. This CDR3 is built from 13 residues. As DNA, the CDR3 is TGCAGCGTTGAAGCGCAGGGGGCGCGCGGCTACACCTTC. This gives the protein CSVEAQGARGYTF.

The CDR3 loop reads CASTGLAGETQYF. CDR3 nucleotides: TGTGCCAGTACCGGACTAGCGGGGGAGACCCAGTACTTC. The chain combines TRBV19 with TRBJ2-5, with 12 bases fitting TRBD2. CDR3 length equals 13 residues. The V gene end was trimmed by 7 bases and the J gene end by 5 bases; junction bases not matched to a gene: 2. The germline V gene encodes CDR1 LNHDA and CDR2 SQIVND (reference sequence).

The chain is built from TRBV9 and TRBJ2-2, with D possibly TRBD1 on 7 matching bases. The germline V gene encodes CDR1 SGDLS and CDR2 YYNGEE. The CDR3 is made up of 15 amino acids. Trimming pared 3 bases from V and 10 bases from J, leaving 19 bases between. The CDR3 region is CASSAQDREVEELFF. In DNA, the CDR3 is TGTGCCAGCAGCGCCCAAGACAGGGAGGTGGAGGAGCTGTTTTTT.

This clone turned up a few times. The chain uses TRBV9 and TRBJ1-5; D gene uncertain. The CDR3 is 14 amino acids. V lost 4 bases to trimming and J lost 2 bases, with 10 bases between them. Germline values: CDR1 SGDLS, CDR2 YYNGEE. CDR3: CASSRTGGNQPQHF. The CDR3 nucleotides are TGTGCCAGCAGCCGGACCGGGGGCAATCAGCCCCAGCATTTT.

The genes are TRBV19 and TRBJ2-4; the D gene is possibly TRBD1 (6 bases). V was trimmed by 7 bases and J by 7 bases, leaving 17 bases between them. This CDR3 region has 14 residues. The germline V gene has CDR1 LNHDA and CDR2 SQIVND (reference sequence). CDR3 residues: CASTLDSSRNIQYF. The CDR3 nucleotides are TGTGCCAGTACCTTGGACAGCTCCAGGAACATTCAGTACTTC. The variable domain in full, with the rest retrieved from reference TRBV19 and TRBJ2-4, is DGGITQSPKYLFRKEGQNVTLSCEQNLNHDAMYWYRQDPGQGLRLIYYSQIVNDFQKGDIAEGYSVSREKKESFPLTVTSAQKNPTAFYLCASTLDSSRNIQYFGAGTRLSVL.

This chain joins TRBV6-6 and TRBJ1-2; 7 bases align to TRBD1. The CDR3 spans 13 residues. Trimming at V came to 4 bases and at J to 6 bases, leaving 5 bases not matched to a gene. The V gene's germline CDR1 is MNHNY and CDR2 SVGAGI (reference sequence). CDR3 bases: TGTGCCAGCAGTTCAGACAGGGCCCATGGCTACACCTTC. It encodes CASSSDRAHGYTF.

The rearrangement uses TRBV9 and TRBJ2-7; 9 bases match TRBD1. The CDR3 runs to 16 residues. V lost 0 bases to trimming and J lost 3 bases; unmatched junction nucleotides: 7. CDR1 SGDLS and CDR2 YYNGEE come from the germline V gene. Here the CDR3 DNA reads TGTGCCAGCAGCGTAGGGGGACAGGGCCTTAGCTACGAGCAGTACTTC. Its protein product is CASSVGGQGLSYEQYF.

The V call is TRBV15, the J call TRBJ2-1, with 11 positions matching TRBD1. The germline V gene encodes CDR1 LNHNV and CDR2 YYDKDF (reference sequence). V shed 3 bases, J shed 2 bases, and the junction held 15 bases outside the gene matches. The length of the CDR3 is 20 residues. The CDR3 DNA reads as TGTGCCACCAGCAGCGACGCCGGGACAGGGGGACCCGTTCCCTACAATGAGCAGTTCTTC. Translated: CATSSDAGTGGPVPYNEQFF.

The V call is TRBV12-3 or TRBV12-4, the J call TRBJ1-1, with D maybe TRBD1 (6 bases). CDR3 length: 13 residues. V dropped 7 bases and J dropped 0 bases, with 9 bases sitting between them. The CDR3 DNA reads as TGTGCCAGCAAACAGGGCTTGAACACTGAAGCTTTCTTT. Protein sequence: CASKQGLNTEAFF.

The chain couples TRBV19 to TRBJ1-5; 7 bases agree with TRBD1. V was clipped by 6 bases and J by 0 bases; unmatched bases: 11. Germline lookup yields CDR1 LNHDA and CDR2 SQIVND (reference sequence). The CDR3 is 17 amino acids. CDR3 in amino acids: CASSLRDSFYSNQPQHF. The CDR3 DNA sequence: TGTGCCAGTAGCCTACGGGACAGCTTCTATAGCAATCAGCCCCAGCATTTT. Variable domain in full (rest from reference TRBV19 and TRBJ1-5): DGGITQSPKYLFRKEGQNVTLSCEQNLNHDAMYWYRQDPGQGLRLIYYSQIVNDFQKGDIAEGYSVSREKKESFPLTVTSAQKNPTAFYLCASSLRDSFYSNQPQHFGDGTRLSIL.

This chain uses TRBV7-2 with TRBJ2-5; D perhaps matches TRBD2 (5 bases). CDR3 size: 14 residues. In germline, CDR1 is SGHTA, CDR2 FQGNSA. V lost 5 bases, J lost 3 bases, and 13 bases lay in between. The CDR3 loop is CASSPGSRKETQYF. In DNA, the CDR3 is TGTGCCAGCAGCCCGGGATCCAGAAAAGAGACCCAGTACTTC.

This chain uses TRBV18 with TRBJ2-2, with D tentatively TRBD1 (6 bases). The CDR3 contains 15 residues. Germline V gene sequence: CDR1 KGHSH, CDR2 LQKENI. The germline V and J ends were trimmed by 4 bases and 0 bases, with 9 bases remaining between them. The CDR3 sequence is CASSLTGTNTGELFF. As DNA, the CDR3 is TGTGCCAGCTCACTTACAGGGACGAACACCGGGGAGCTGTTTTTT.

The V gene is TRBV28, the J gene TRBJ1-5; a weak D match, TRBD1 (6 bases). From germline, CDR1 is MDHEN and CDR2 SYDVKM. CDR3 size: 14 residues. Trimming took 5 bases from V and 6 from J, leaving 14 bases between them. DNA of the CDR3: TGTGCCAGCAGTGAGCCAGGGGACGGTCAGCCCCAGCATTTT. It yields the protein CASSEPGDGQPQHF.

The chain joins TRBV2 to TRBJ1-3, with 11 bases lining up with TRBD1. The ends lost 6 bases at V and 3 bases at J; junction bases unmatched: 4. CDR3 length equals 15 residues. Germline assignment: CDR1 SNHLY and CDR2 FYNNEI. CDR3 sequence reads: CASSGQGAVGNTIYF. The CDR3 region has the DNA TGTGCCAGCAGCGGACAGGGGGCCGTTGGAAACACCATATATTTT.

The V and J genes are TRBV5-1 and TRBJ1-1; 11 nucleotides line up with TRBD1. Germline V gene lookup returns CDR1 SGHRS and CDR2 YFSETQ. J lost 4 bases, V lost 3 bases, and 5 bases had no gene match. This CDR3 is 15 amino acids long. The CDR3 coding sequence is TGCGCCAGCAGCTGGACAGGGGGCTCGGTCACTGAAGCTTTCTTT. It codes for CASSWTGGSVTEAFF.

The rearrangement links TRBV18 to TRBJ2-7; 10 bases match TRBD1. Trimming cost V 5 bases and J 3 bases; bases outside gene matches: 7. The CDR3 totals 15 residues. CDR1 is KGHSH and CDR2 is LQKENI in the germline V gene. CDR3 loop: CASSTGQGLGYEQYV. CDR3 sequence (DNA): TGTGCCAGCTCAACGGGACAGGGGTTAGGCTACGAGCAGTACGTC.